This T cell receptor (beta chain) was identified during a study of spatial heterogeneity in lung cancer. Time point of the sample: blood at routine non-recurrence follow-up after resection. Extraction of whole RNA from tumor, nontumor lung or frozen PBMC preceded unsorted sequencing. This clonotype was observed at least ten times. A junction end diverges from the germline sequence, so it may reflect a read error. TCRdb itself ran the 5' RACE reads through MiXCR, one entry per CDR3 protein. The sample carries some 120,000 distinct CDR3 sequences, less than 15% recorded once. Looked up from germline, CDR1 is SGHRS and CDR2 is YFSETQ. CDR3 length: 12 residues.

The rearrangement joins TRBV5-1 to TRBJ1-4; TRBD1 agrees at 9 bases. The source was PBMCs, collected at follow-up. This sequence was found in a male donor with early-stage non-small cell lung cancer. This CDR3 is CASSPDRGLQEF. The CDR3 DNA reads TGCGCCAGCAGCCCGGACAGGGGACTTCAAGAATTT. Combining the CDR3 with reference TRBV5-1 and TRBJ1-4 gives the whole variable domain KAGVTQTPRYLIKTRGQQVTLSCSPISGHRSVSWYQQTPGQGLQFLFEYFSETQRNKGNFPGRFSGRQFSNSRSEMNVSTLELGDSALYLCASSPDRGLQEFGSGTQLSVL.